This T cell receptor beta chain was captured by sequencing in a study of tumor and adjacent non-tumor tissue in lung cancer. For the study at large: The cohort had roughly 11 adenocarcinoma, a couple of squamous cell and 1 small cell patients. About 4.17 million productive TCRbeta reads were obtained per sample on average. Findings of the study overall: Top 100 clones took a larger repertoire share in normal lung. Compared with tumor, normal lung showed significantly lower TCR diversity.

The library came from three nested PCR rounds adapted from ARM-PCR protocols. Each CDR3 protein gets one entry after TCRdb re-called the multiplex PCR reads with MiXCR. The sample contains more than 85,000 distinct CDR3 sequences, about 64% of which appear only once. Germline V CDR1 and CDR2: DFQATT, SNEGSKA (reference sequence). CDR3 size: 14 residues. The V segment lost 5 bases and the J segment 3 bases; nucleotides outside the gene matches: 6. The table lists this clonotype with many counts. Its antigen is unknown. The template was RNA from unsorted bulk tissue. Distant lung tissue was collected more than 3 cm away from the tumor edge.

This chain uses TRBV20-1 with TRBJ1-1, with 10 bases matching TRBD1. Sequencing was done on a sample of distant non-tumor lung tissue. This clonotype originated in a man aged 60 to 75 with non-small cell lung cancer. CDR3 loop: CSAYAGTGDTEAFF. CDR3 DNA: TGCAGTGCTTACGCCGGGACAGGGGACACTGAAGCTTTCTTT.